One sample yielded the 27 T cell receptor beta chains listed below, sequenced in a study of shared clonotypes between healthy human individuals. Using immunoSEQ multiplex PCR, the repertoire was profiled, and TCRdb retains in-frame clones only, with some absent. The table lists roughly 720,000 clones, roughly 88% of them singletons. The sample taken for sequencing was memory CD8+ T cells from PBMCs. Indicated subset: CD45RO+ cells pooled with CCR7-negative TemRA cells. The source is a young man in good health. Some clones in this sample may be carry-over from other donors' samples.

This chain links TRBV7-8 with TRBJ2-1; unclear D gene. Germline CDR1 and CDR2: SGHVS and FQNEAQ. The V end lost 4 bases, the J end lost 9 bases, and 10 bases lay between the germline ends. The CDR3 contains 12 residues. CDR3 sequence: CASSSDRSEQFF. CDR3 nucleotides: TGTGCCAGCAGCTCGGATCGGAGTGAGCAGTTCTTC.

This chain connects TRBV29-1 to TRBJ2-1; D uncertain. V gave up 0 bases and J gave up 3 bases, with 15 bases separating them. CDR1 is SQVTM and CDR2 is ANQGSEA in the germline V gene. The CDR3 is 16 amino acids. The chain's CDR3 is CSVEDNPRNRYNEQFF. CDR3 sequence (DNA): TGCAGCGTTGAAGATAATCCCAGAAACCGCTACAATGAGCAGTTCTTC.

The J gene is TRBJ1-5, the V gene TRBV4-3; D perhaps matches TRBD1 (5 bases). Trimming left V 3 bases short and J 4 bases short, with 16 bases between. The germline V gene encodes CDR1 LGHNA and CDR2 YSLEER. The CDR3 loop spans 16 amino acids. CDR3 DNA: TGCGCCAGCAGCCAGTCGGTTTCTTACAGGAATCAGCCCCAGCATTTT. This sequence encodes CASSQSVSYRNQPQHF.

CDR3 region: CASSLGLRGSGLYNEQFF. The CDR3 DNA follows: TGTGCCAGCAGCTTGGGCCTGAGGGGTAGCGGGCTCTACAATGAGCAGTTCTTC. The chain combines TRBV7-8 with TRBJ2-1; TRBD2 matches 7 bases. Unmatched junction bases numbered 14, after V lost 3 bases and J lost 3 bases. This CDR3 region has 18 residues. Germline V lookup: CDR1 SGHVS, CDR2 FQNEAQ.

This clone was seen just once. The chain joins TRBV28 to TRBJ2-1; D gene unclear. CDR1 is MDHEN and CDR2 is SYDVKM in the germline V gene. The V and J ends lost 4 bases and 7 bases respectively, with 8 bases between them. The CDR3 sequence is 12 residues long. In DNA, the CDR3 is TGTGCCAGCAGTTGGCCGGATAATGAGCAGTTCTTC. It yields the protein CASSWPDNEQFF.

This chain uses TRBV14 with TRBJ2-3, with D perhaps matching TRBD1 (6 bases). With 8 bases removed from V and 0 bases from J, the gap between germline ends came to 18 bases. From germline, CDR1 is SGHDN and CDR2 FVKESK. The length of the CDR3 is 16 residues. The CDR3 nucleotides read TGTGCCAGCTCACGCCGTAGGACAGCTAGCACAGATACGCAGTATTTT. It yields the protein CASSRRRTASTDTQYF.

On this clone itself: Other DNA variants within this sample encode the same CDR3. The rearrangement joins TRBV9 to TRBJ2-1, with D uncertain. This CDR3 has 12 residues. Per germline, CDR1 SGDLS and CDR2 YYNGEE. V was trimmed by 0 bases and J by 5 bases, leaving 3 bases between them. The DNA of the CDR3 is TGTGCCAGCAGCGTAGGGGACAATGAGCAGTTCTTC. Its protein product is CASSVGDNEQFF.

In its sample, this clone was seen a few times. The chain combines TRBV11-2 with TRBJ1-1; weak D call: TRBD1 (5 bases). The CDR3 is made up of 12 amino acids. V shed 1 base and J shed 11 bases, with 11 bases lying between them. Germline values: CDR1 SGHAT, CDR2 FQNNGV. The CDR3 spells CASSLGAGSAFF. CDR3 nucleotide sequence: TGTGCCAGCAGCTTAGGAGCAGGGAGTGCTTTCTTT.

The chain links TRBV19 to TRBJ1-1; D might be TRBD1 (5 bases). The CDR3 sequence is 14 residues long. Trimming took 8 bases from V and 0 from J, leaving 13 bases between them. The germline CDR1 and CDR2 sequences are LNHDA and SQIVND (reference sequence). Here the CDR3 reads CASHARGLNTEAFF. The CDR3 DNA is TGTGCCAGTCACGCGAGGGGTTTGAACACTGAAGCTTTCTTT. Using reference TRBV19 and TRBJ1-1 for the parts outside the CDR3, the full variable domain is DGGITQSPKYLFRKEGQNVTLSCEQNLNHDAMYWYRQDPGQGLRLIYYSQIVNDFQKGDIAEGYSVSREKKESFPLTVTSAQKNPTAFYLCASHARGLNTEAFFGQGTRLTVV.

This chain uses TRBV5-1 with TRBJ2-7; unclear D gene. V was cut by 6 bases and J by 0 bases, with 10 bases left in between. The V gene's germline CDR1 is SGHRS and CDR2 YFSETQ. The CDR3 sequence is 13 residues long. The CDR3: CASKVHPSYEQYF. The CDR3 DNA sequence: TGCGCCAGCAAAGTTCACCCCTCCTACGAGCAGTACTTC.

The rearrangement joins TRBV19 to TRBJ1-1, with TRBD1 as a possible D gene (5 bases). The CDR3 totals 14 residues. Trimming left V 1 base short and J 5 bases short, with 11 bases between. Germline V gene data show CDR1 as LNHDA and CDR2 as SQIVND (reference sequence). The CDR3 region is CASSIAGGWTEAFF. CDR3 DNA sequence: TGTGCCAGTAGTATAGCGGGGGGATGGACTGAAGCTTTCTTT.

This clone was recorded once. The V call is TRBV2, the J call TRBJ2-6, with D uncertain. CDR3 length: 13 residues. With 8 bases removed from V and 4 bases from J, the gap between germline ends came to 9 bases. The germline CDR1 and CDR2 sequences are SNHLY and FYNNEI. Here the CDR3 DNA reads TGTGCCAGCTCGCCTAAAGGGGCCAACGTCCTGACTTTC. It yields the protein CASSPKGANVLTF.

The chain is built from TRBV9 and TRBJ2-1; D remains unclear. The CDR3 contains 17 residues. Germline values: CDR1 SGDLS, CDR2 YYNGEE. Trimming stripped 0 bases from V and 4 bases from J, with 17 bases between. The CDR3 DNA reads TGTGCCAGCAGCGTAGTAGGTTCTAGTGGGCTTTACAATGAGCAGTTCTTC. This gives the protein CASSVVGSSGLYNEQFF.

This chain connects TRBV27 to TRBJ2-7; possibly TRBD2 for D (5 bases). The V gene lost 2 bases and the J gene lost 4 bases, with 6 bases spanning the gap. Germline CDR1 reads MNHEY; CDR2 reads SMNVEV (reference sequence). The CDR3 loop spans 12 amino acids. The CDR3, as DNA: TGTGCCAGCAGTTTAGAGGGATACGAGCAGTACTTC. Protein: CASSLEGYEQYF.

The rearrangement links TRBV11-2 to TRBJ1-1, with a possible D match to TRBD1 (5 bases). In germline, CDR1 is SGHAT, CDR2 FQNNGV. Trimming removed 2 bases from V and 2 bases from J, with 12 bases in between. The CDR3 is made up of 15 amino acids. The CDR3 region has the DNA TGTGCCAGCAGCTTACTACAGGTGGCCAACACTGAAGCTTTCTTT. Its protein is CASSLLQVANTEAFF.

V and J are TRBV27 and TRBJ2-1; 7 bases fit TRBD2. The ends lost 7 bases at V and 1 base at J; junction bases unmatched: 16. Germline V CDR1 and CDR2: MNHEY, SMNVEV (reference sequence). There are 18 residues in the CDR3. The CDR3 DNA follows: TGTGCCAGCACCCTAATTATGGGGGGAGGGCCTTCCTACAATGAGCAGTTCTTC. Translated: CASTLIMGGGPSYNEQFF.

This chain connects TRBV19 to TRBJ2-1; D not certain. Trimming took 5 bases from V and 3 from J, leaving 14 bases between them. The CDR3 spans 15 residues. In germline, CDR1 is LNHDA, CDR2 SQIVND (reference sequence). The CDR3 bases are TGTGCCAGTAGTCTAATGAACGGCGACTACAATGAGCAGTTCTTC. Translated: CASSLMNGDYNEQFF.

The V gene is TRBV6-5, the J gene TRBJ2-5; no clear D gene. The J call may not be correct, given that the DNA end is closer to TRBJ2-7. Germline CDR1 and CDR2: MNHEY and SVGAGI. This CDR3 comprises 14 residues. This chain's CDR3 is CASSYRSPTYEQYF. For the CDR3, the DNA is TGTGCCAGCAGTTACAGGTCACCCACGTACGAGCAGTACTTC.

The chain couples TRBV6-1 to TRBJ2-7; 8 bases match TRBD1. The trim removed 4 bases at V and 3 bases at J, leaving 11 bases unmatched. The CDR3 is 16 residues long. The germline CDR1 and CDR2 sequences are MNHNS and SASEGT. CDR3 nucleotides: TGTGCCAGCAGTGGGACAGGGTCGTTAGTTTTCTACGAGCAGTACTTC. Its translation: CASSGTGSLVFYEQYF.

The CDR3 DNA reads TGTGCCAGCAGTTTCTTCGGGCCCACGGGAGAGCAGTACTTC. Protein: CASSFFGPTGEQYF. The J gene is TRBJ2-7, the V gene TRBV27, with D possibly TRBD2 on 5 matching bases. CDR1 is MNHEY, CDR2 SMNVEV, per germline (reference sequence). The CDR3 spans 14 residues. Between the trimmed V and J ends, which lost 3 bases and 7 bases, there was a span of 16 bases.

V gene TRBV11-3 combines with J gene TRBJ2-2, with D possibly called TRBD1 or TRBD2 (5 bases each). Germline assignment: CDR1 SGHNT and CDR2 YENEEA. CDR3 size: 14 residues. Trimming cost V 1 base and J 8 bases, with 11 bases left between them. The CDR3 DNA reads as TGTGCCAGCAGCTTAGTGAGGGGAAGGGGGGAGCTGTTTTTT. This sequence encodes CASSLVRGRGELFF.

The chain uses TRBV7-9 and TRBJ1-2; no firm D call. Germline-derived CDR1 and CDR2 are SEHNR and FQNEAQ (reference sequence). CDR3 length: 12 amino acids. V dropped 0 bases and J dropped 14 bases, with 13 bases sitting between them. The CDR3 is CASSLASRAGTF. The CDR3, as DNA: TGTGCCAGCAGCTTAGCGAGTCGGGCGGGGACCTTC.

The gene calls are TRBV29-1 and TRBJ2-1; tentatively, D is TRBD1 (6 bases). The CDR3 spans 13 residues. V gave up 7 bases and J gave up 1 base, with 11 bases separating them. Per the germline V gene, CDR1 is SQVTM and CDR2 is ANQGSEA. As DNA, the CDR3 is TGCAGCGCTGCCGACAGGTCCTACAATGAGCAGTTCTTC. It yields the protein CSAADRSYNEQFF.

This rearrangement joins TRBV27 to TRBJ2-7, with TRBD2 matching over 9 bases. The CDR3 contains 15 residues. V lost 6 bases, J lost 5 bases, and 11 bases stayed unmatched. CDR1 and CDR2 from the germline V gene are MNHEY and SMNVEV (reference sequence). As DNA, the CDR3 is TGTGCCAGCAGCCGGACCGGGACTAGCTCTGACGAGCAGTACTTC. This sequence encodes CASSRTGTSSDEQYF.

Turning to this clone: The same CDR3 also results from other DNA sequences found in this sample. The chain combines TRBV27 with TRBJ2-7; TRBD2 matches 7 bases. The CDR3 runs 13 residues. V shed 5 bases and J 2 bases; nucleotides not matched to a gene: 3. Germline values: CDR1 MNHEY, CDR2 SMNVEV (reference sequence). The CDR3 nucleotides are TGTGCCAGCAGTGAGCGGGGACCCTACGAGCAGTACTTC. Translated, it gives CASSERGPYEQYF.

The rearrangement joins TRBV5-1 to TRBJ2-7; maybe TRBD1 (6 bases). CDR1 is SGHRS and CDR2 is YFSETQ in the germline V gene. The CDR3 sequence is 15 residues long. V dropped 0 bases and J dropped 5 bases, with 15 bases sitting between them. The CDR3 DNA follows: TGCGCCAGCAGCTTGGTTAGAGGGAACAGGGACGAGCAGTACTTC. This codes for CASSLVRGNRDEQYF.

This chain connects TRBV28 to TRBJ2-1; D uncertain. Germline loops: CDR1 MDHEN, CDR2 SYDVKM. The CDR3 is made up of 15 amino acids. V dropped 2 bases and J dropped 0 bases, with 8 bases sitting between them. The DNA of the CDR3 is TGTGCCAGCAGTTTACGGCAAATCTCCTACAATGAGCAGTTCTTC. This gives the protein CASSLRQISYNEQFF.